This TCR beta chain is from a study of blood T cell repertoires in COVID-19. Study-wide background: Nucleic acid was either cDNA or gDNA, and it came from T cells, B-cell-depleted T cells, or PBMCs.

Profiled with immunoSEQ multiplex PCR; TCRdb holds only in-frame clones, not every one. The table has roughly 250,000 clones, 90% seen once. No more than 2 weeks before study entry, exposed participants had met a case of COVID-19. Looked up from germline, CDR1 is SGHKS and CDR2 is YYEKEE (reference sequence). Deletions cut 4 bases from V and 4 bases from J, with 27 bases between. The CDR3 consists of 19 residues. The chain joins TRBV5-5 to TRBJ1-5; no definite D call. This clonotype was sampled from a man between 50 and 59 years old who had been exposed to COVID-19. Sequencing input: PBMCs or T cells enriched from blood (not recorded which). The CDR3 nucleotides are TGTGCCAGCAGCCGTGTGCCCCCAGGAGGCTCCGCCCAAAATCAGCCCCAGCATTTT. Translated, it gives CASSRVPPGGSAQNQPQHF.